This T cell receptor (beta chain) was identified during a study of T cell responses to AZD1222 COVID-19 vaccine. Study-wide results and caveats: Spike-specific TCR breadth rose after two AZD1222 doses, and depth rose as well.

Comment on this clone: The antigen remains unidentified.

Profiling relied on immunoSEQ multiplex PCR, and the TCRdb table lists in-frame clones only, not all of them. Of more than 150,000 clones in the sample, 70% to 90% were seen once. V was clipped by 2 bases and J by 3 bases; unmatched bases: 3. Germline assignment: CDR1 MNHEY and CDR2 SMNVEV (reference sequence). The CDR3 loop spans 15 amino acids. The specimen comprised peripheral blood, sampled on day 0 of AZD1222 vaccination. This clonotype was obtained from an adult in good health. The chain links TRBV27 to TRBJ2-3; 9 bases map to TRBD2. CDR3 in amino acids: CASSLGRGGTDTQYF. CDR3 coding DNA: TGTGCCAGCAGTTTAGGGCGGGGGGGGACAGATACGCAGTATTTT.